A single sample is the source of the 29 T cell receptor beta chains below, sequenced in a study of T-cell memory formation after mild COVID-19 listed by TCRdb under 2021. Library construction relied on 5' RACE. The listed sequencing device is Illumina NovaSeq 6000. Clones were called with MiXCR by TCRdb after fastp trimmed the public reads at Q25, and only in-frame beta chains were retained. Each entry is one CDR3 protein sequence, shown with its most common DNA and genes. The sample contains roughly 130,000 distinct CDR3 sequences, roughly 6% of them found a single time. The ten biggest clones cover roughly 2% of the sample. Sequenced: PBMCs or a T cell subset sorted from them (not recorded which). All receptors come from an adult woman who had mild COVID-19 (a few samples of this study predate the infection). The sample titles of this study are shuffled in the database, so cell type and time point are left out; the donor was told from shared clones.

This clonotype was observed many times. The chain is built from TRBV7-2 and TRBJ2-2; no clear D. The ends were cut back, 2 bases at V and 1 base at J, with 8 bases in the middle. The germline CDR1 and CDR2 sequences are SGHTA and FQGNSA. The CDR3 has 15 residues. CDR3 loop: CASSLIPQNTGELFF. As DNA, the CDR3 is TGTGCCAGCAGCTTAATCCCTCAGAACACCGGGGAGCTGTTTTTT.

This clonotype showed up just a few times. J is TRBJ2-2 and V is TRBV5-1, with D tentatively TRBD1 (6 bases). Germline V gives CDR1 SGHRS, CDR2 YFSETQ. Trimming removed 4 bases from V and 0 bases from J, with 13 bases in between. The CDR3 loop spans 16 amino acids. Here the CDR3 DNA reads TGCGCCAGCAGCCTCAGACAGGCCGCGAACACCGGGGAGCTGTTTTTT. This codes for CASSLRQAANTGELFF.

This chain uses TRBV7-9 with TRBJ2-3; 7 nucleotides agree with TRBD2. Germline values: CDR1 SEHNR, CDR2 FQNEAQ (reference sequence). The J segment lost 4 bases and the V segment lost 1 base, leaving 5 bases of the junction unmatched. This CDR3 has 15 amino acids. The CDR3 is CASSLGAGGADTQYF. In DNA, the CDR3 is TGTGCCAGCAGCTTAGGAGCTGGGGGGGCAGATACGCAGTATTTT.

This clonotype was observed at least ten times. The V and J genes are TRBV12-3 or TRBV12-4 and TRBJ1-6; D may be TRBD1 (5 bases). The CDR3 consists of 17 residues. Trimming removed 4 bases from V and 7 bases from J, with 20 bases in between. The CDR3 here is CASSSSGAYGGNSPLHF. CDR3 coding DNA: TGTGCCAGCAGTTCGAGCGGGGCCTATGGGGGAAATTCACCCCTCCACTTT.

This clonotype was detected a few times. The rearrangement joins TRBV7-2 to TRBJ1-5, with unresolved D. The CDR3 covers 15 residues. Germline V gene data show CDR1 as SGHTA and CDR2 as FQGNSA. Trimming took 4 bases from V and 0 from J, leaving 10 bases between them. In DNA form, the CDR3 reads TGTGCCAGCAGCTGGGTGGCAGGTAGCAATCAGCCCCAGCATTTT. As protein: CASSWVAGSNQPQHF.

This clonotype was observed many times. The chain couples TRBV7-9 to TRBJ1-1, with 7 nucleotides matching TRBD1. This CDR3 spans 14 amino acids. J was trimmed by 4 bases and V by 4 bases; bases with no gene match: 6. CDR1 and CDR2 from the germline V gene are SEHNR and FQNEAQ (reference sequence). The CDR3: CASSSRGPSTEAFF. The CDR3, as DNA: TGTGCCAGCAGCTCAAGGGGGCCGAGCACTGAAGCTTTCTTT. Full variable domain (remainder filled in from reference TRBV7-9 and TRBJ1-1): DTGVSQNPRHKITKRGQNVTFRCDPISEHNRLYWYRQTLGQGPEFLTYFQNEAQLEKSRLLSDRFSAERPKGSFSTLEIQRTEQGDSAMYLCASSSRGPSTEAFFGQGTRLTVV.

A note on this clonotype: At one boundary the junction diverges from the germline segment, which might be a read error. Written as DNA, the CDR3 is TGTGCCAGCGGCTTAAGCTCCTACAATGAGCAGTTCTTC. Translating gives CASGLSSYNEQFF. The chain joins TRBV7-2 to TRBJ2-1; no reliable D call. Germline V CDR1 and CDR2: SGHTA, FQGNSA. CDR3 size: 13 residues.

This clonotype was counted only a few times. This sequence joins TRBV4-2 and TRBJ1-5; D remains ambiguous. CDR3 size: 15 residues. Germline V gives CDR1 LGHNA, CDR2 YNFKEQ. V was pared by 4 bases and J by 0 bases, with 10 bases between. CDR3 in DNA: TGTGCCAGCAGCCCTCACGCAAATAGCAATCAGCCCCAGCATTTT. Amino acid sequence: CASSPHANSNQPQHF.

This clonotype has ten or more counts. This chain uses TRBV12-3 or TRBV12-4 with TRBJ2-7; 10 bases are shared with TRBD1. This CDR3 contains 13 residues. Germline trimming cut 6 bases from V and 3 bases from J; bases unmatched to any gene: 2. CDR3 sequence reads: CASSRDRGYEQYF. The CDR3 DNA follows: TGTGCCAGCAGCCGGGACAGGGGCTACGAGCAGTACTTC.

This clonotype showed up many times. This sequence joins TRBV6-2 or TRBV6-3 and TRBJ1-5, with D unclear. Germline CDR1 reads MNHEY; CDR2 reads SVGEGT. The CDR3 spans 13 residues. The germline V and J ends were trimmed by 2 bases and 8 bases, with 10 bases remaining between them. The CDR3: CASSYQVNEPQHF. Here the CDR3 DNA reads TGTGCCAGCAGTTACCAGGTTAATGAGCCCCAGCATTTT.

The chain couples TRBV27 to TRBJ1-1; 7 bases align to TRBD1. J was trimmed by 2 bases and V by 5 bases; bases with no gene match: 8. Germline V lookup: CDR1 MNHEY, CDR2 SMNVEV (reference sequence). The CDR3 loop spans 15 amino acids. For the CDR3, the DNA is TGTGCCAGCAGTCCGGGACAGTATTTTAACACTGAAGCTTTCTTT. It is translated as CASSPGQYFNTEAFF.

This clonotype showed up many times. V usage is TRBV9 and J usage is TRBJ2-7; no reliable D call. The V gene lost 0 bases and the J gene lost 1 base, with 8 bases spanning the gap. Germline CDR1 and CDR2: SGDLS and YYNGEE. The CDR3 covers 14 residues. CDR3 amino acids: CASSVDRQSYEQYF. The CDR3, as DNA: TGTGCCAGCAGCGTAGATCGGCAGTCCTACGAGCAGTACTTC. Together with reference TRBV9 and TRBJ2-7, the CDR3 gives the full variable domain: DSGVTQTPKHLITATGQRVTLRCSPRSGDLSVYWYQQSLDQGLQFLIQYYNGEERAKGNILERFSAQQFPDLHSELNLSSLELGDSALYFCASSVDRQSYEQYFGPGTRLTVT.

This clonotype was found a few times. V and J are TRBV7-2 and TRBJ2-3; TRBD1 aligns across 10 bases. CDR3 size: 15 residues. V lost 5 bases to trimming and J lost 4 bases; unmatched junction nucleotides: 6. The germline gives CDR1 SGHTA, CDR2 FQGNSA. CDR3 residues: CASSVRDRGPDTQYF. CDR3 nucleotide sequence: TGTGCCAGCAGCGTCCGGGACAGGGGCCCAGATACGCAGTATTTT.

This clonotype has only a few counts. The CDR3 is CASSFATDYEQYF. DNA for the CDR3: TGTGCCAGCAGTTTCGCCACCGACTACGAGCAGTACTTC. V gene TRBV12-3 or TRBV12-4 combines with J gene TRBJ2-7; D unclear. This CDR3 contains 13 residues. Trimming took 3 bases from V and 3 from J, leaving 9 bases between them.

The chain has TRBV11-3 and TRBJ2-1, with 7 bases lining up with TRBD1. The CDR3 is 14 amino acids. Germline CDR1 SGHNT, CDR2 YENEEA. V gave up 5 bases and J gave up 8 bases; unmatched junction bases: 9. The CDR3 region is CASSPRTGLDEQFF. The CDR3 region has the DNA TGTGCCAGCAGCCCCCGGACAGGCTTAGATGAGCAGTTCTTC.

This rearrangement joins TRBV12-3 or TRBV12-4 to TRBJ2-3; 9 bases align to TRBD2. This CDR3 region has 15 residues. The trim removed 2 bases at V and 5 bases at J, leaving 5 bases unmatched. The CDR3 reads CASSLRAGGGDTQYF. In DNA form, the CDR3 reads TGTGCCAGCAGTTTAAGAGCGGGGGGCGGAGATACGCAGTATTTT.

This clonotype has a handful of counts. The chain couples TRBV15 to TRBJ1-5; possibly TRBD1 for D (6 bases). CDR1 is LNHNV, CDR2 YYDKDF, per germline (reference sequence). The CDR3 is made up of 16 amino acids. The V gene lost 0 bases and the J gene lost 4 bases, with 13 bases spanning the gap. CDR3 nucleotides: TGTGCCACCAGCAGAGAGGTGGACAGCAAAAATCAGCCCCAGCATTTT. Translation gives CATSREVDSKNQPQHF.

The chain carries TRBV25-1 and TRBJ1-2; 8 bases line up with TRBD1. CDR3 size: 16 residues. V shed 3 bases, J shed 6 bases, and the junction held 12 bases outside the gene matches. Germline values: CDR1 MGHDK, CDR2 SYGVNS. The CDR3 bases are TGTGCCAGCAGTGATAGAGTCGGGACAGGATTGAATGGCTACACCTTC. Its translation is CASSDRVGTGLNGYTF.

The chain carries TRBV20-1 and TRBJ2-7; a possible D gene is TRBD1 (5 bases). The CDR3 spans 14 residues. The V and J ends lost 2 bases and 5 bases respectively, with 16 bases between them. The germline V gene encodes CDR1 DFQATT and CDR2 SNEGSKA (reference sequence). The CDR3 bases are TGCAGTGCTAGACTTCGTGGCAGGGTAAACGAGCAGTACTTC. Protein: CSARLRGRVNEQYF.

This clonotype was found a few times. This CDR3 reads CASSDSRREQFF. The CDR3 nucleotides are TGTGCCAGCAGCGACAGTCGTCGAGAGCAGTTCTTC. This chain links TRBV3-1 with TRBJ2-1; weak D call: TRBD1 (5 bases). The CDR3 runs 12 residues. The V gene's germline CDR1 is LGHDT and CDR2 YNNKEL (reference sequence). The V end lost 5 bases, the J end lost 10 bases, and 12 bases lay between the germline ends.

This sequence joins TRBV7-2 and TRBJ2-7, with 13 nucleotides matching TRBD2. This CDR3 region has 14 residues. CDR1 is SGHTA, CDR2 FQGNSA, per germline. Trimming at V came to 5 bases and at J to 4 bases, leaving 2 bases not matched to a gene. CDR3 residues: CASSPTSGGYEQYF. CDR3 sequence (DNA): TGTGCCAGCAGCCCGACTAGCGGGGGGTACGAGCAGTACTTC.

This clonotype was recorded a few times. This chain connects TRBV6-6 to TRBJ2-2; no clear D. This CDR3 has 14 residues. Looked up from germline, CDR1 is MNHNY and CDR2 is SVGAGI (reference sequence). V lost 0 bases, J lost 4 bases, and 6 bases lay in between. The CDR3 loop is CASSYSGITGELFF. The CDR3 DNA sequence: TGTGCCAGCAGTTACTCTGGGATCACCGGGGAGCTGTTTTTT.

A few counts support this clonotype. V is TRBV21-1 and J is TRBJ2-1; the listed D gene, TRBD2, was not tested against the DNA. TRBV21-1 is tagged as a pseudogene. The length of the CDR3 is 16 residues. CDR3 residues: CASSPQSGLDGNEQFF. Written as DNA, the CDR3 is TGTGCCAGCAGCCCCCAGAGCGGACTTGATGGGAATGAGCAGTTCTTC.

At least ten counts were recorded for this clonotype. J is TRBJ2-3 and V is TRBV11-2; D not resolved. This CDR3 contains 13 residues. CDR1 and CDR2 from the germline V gene are SGHAT and FQNNGV. The ends were cut back, 5 bases at V and 8 bases at J, with 14 bases in the middle. CDR3 protein: CASSVNVAGTQYF. The CDR3 coding sequence is TGTGCCAGCAGCGTGAACGTGGCAGGTACGCAGTATTTT.

This clonotype was counted at least ten times. This chain connects TRBV7-9 to TRBJ1-1; 10 bases are a match to TRBD1. V gave up 5 bases and J gave up 9 bases; unmatched junction bases: 12. This CDR3 comprises 15 residues. Germline values: CDR1 SEHNR, CDR2 FQNEAQ (reference sequence). CDR3 sequence reads: CASSATGTGARKAFF. The CDR3, as DNA: TGTGCCAGCAGCGCTACCGGGACAGGGGCTCGGAAAGCTTTCTTT.

This clonotype was seen a few times. The chain joins TRBV12-3 or TRBV12-4 to TRBJ1-5; 9 bases match TRBD1. The CDR3 sequence is 14 residues long. The J segment lost 7 bases and the V segment lost 5 bases, leaving 6 bases of the junction unmatched. Here the CDR3 reads CASSRTGGRQPQHF. The CDR3 DNA reads as TGTGCCAGCAGTCGCACAGGGGGCAGGCAGCCCCAGCATTTT.

The chain has TRBV4-2 and TRBJ2-5, with D possibly matching TRBD1 (6 bases). Deletions cut 0 bases from V and 5 bases from J, with 13 bases between. CDR1 and CDR2 from the germline V gene are LGHNA and YNFKEQ. The CDR3 loop spans 15 amino acids. CDR3 bases: TGTGCCAGCAGCCAAGAGCGAGACAGGAGCGAGACCCAGTACTTC. It codes for CASSQERDRSETQYF.

This rearrangement joins TRBV7-2 to TRBJ2-2, with D perhaps TRBD1 (6 bases). Germline loops: CDR1 SGHTA, CDR2 FQGNSA. This CDR3 spans 17 amino acids. The germline V and J ends were trimmed by 1 base and 4 bases, with 16 bases remaining between them. The DNA for the CDR3 is TGTGCCAGCAGCTTAGATCTTGGGGGCGGACCCACCGGGGAGCTGTTTTTT. Protein sequence: CASSLDLGGGPTGELFF.

The J gene is TRBJ1-6, the V gene TRBV20-1; TRBD1 aligns across 9 bases. J was trimmed by 10 bases and V by 6 bases; bases with no gene match: 10. This CDR3 contains 14 residues. Germline V gene sequence: CDR1 DFQATT, CDR2 SNEGSKA (reference sequence). This chain's CDR3 is CSARVGQGSSPLHF. In DNA, the CDR3 is TGCAGTGCGAGGGTGGGACAGGGATCCTCACCCCTCCACTTT.